Listed below are T cell receptor beta chains from one sample, sequenced in a study of blood T cell repertoires in COVID-19. Profiling relied on immunoSEQ multiplex PCR, and the TCRdb table lists in-frame clones only, not all of them. Of fewer than 350,000 clones in the sample, around 89% were seen once. The sample consisted of PBMCs or T cells enriched from blood (not recorded which). The receptors stem from a young woman with acute COVID-19. CDR3s include the opening cysteine and the closing phenylalanine or tryptophan. Fields, in order: V gene, clone size, D gene, J gene, CDR3 DNA, CDR3 protein. The D gene is left open where the match is weak. Where a row states a size, it is once, few, many or the class of an expanded clone; other rows omit it.

V: TRBV19
size: .
D: .
J: TRBJ1-6
DNA: TGTGCCAGTAGTATAGATTTTATTTCACCCCTCCACTTT
CDR3: CASSIDFISPLHF

V: TRBV18
size: .
D: TRBD1
J: TRBJ1-6
DNA: TGTGCCAGCTCACCGAGCGGACAGGGCAATTCACCCCTCCACTTT
CDR3: CASSPSGQGNSPLHF

V: TRBV19
size: .
D: .
J: TRBJ2-1
DNA: TGTGCCAGTAGTAACCGACTAGTGGGTCAGTTCTTC
CDR3: CASSNRLVGQFF

V: TRBV27
size: .
D: TRBD2
J: TRBJ2-1
DNA: TGTGCCAGCTGGACTAGCGGGAGCTCCTACAATGAGCAGTTCTTC
CDR3: CASWTSGSSYNEQFF

V: TRBV10-3
size: .
D: .
J: TRBJ2-1
DNA: TGTGCCATCAGTGAGCGGGAGAGCTCCTACAATGAGCAGTTCTTC
CDR3: CAISERESSYNEQFF

V: TRBV3-1/TRBV3-2
size: .
D: TRBD2
J: TRBJ2-2
DNA: TGTGCCAGCGGACCTCTTAGCGGGAGGGGGAACACCGGGGAGCTGTTTTTT
CDR3: CASGPLSGRGNTGELFF

V: TRBV25-1
size: .
D: TRBD2
J: TRBJ2-2
DNA: TGTGCCAGCACCGGGGGGAGGCAGGAAAACACCGGGGAGCTGTTTTTT
CDR3: CASTGGRQENTGELFF

V: TRBV4-1
size: .
D: TRBD2
J: TRBJ2-1
DNA: TGCGCCAGCAGCCGGACCAGCGGGGCCCAGGGCAATGAGCAGTTCTTC
CDR3: CASSRTSGAQGNEQFF

V: TRBV7-9
size: .
D: .
J: TRBJ2-2
DNA: TGTGCCAGCAGCCGTGACGAGAGCGGGTACACCGGGGAGCTGTTTTTT
CDR3: CASSRDESGYTGELFF

V: TRBV30
size: .
D: .
J: TRBJ1-4
DNA: TGTGCCTGGAACAGTTTGGGAGCAACTAATGAAAAACTGTTTTTT
CDR3: CAWNSLGATNEKLFF

V: TRBV6-6
size: .
D: TRBD1
J: TRBJ2-5
DNA: TGTGCCAGCAGTCAACGACAGGGGGCGATGGGTCTCGGAGAGACCCAGTACTTC
CDR3: CASSQRQGAMGLGETQYF

V: TRBV19
size: .
D: TRBD1
J: TRBJ1-1
DNA: TGTGCCAGTAGAATGGACAGGGGGGTTACTGAAGCTTTCTTT
CDR3: CASRMDRGVTEAFF

V: TRBV7-9
size: once
D: TRBD1
J: TRBJ1-5
DNA: TGTGCCAGCAGCCGGGGGACAGGGAAGGTCGGCAATCAGCCCCAGCATTTT
CDR3: CASSRGTGKVGNQPQHF

V: TRBV7-2
size: .
D: TRBD1
J: TRBJ2-7
DNA: TGTGCCAGCAGCCCTCATTCCGGACAGGCCGTCTACGAGCAGTACTTC
CDR3: CASSPHSGQAVYEQYF

V: TRBV28
size: .
D: TRBD2
J: TRBJ2-7
DNA: TGTGCCAGCAGTTATCAAACGGGACTAGCGAATCGGCGCTTC
CDR3: CASSYQTGLANRRF

V: TRBV5-5
size: .
D: TRBD1
J: TRBJ1-5
DNA: TGTGCCAGCAGTTTTGGACAGGACAATCAGCCCCAGCATTTT
CDR3: CASSFGQDNQPQHF

V: TRBV5-1
size: .
D: TRBD1
J: TRBJ2-7
DNA: TGCGCCAGCAGCCCACCGGACAGGGTGTACGAGCAGTACTTC
CDR3: CASSPPDRVYEQYF

V: TRBV27
size: once
D: TRBD2
J: TRBJ2-1
DNA: TGTGCCAGCAGTTTAGAGGGCCTGGCGGGAGTCCCCCACAATGAGCAGTTCTTC
CDR3: CASSLEGLAGVPHNEQFF

V: TRBV5-4
size: .
D: TRBD2
J: TRBJ2-2
DNA: TGTGCCAGCAGCTTCAAGCGGGGATCGAACACCGGGGAGCTGTTTTTT
CDR3: CASSFKRGSNTGELFF

V: TRBV7-8
size: .
D: TRBD2
J: TRBJ2-7
DNA: TGTGCCAGCAGCTCTGCCGGACTAGCGTCCTACGAGCAGTACTTC
CDR3: CASSSAGLASYEQYF

V: TRBV4-2
size: .
D: .
J: TRBJ1-1
DNA: TGTGCCAGCAGCCCGCGTGGGTCCCCGGGACAAGGGGAGACTGAAGCTTTCTTT
CDR3: CASSPRGSPGQGETEAFF

V: TRBV10-3
size: .
D: .
J: TRBJ1-5
DNA: TGTGCCATCGGACACGATCATCAGCCCCAGCATTTT
CDR3: CAIGHDHQPQHF

V: TRBV15
size: .
D: .
J: TRBJ2-7
DNA: TGTGCCACCAGCGGATCCAGGGGATCCAACGAGCAGTACTTC
CDR3: CATSGSRGSNEQYF

V: TRBV27
size: .
D: .
J: TRBJ1-2
DNA: TGTGCCAGCAGTTTAAGGGGCAGAGAGAGCTACACCTTC
CDR3: CASSLRGRESYTF

V: TRBV12-5
size: .
D: TRBD1
J: TRBJ1-1
DNA: TGTGCTAGTGGGTCCGGGACAGGGGACACTGAAGCTTTCTTT
CDR3: CASGSGTGDTEAFF

V: TRBV30
size: once
D: .
J: TRBJ1-4
DNA: TGTGCCTGGAGTGTACAGAATGAAAAACTGTTTTTT
CDR3: CAWSVQNEKLFF

V: TRBV7-9
size: .
D: .
J: TRBJ2-7
DNA: TGTGCCAGCACCGAACAGGGATACGAGCAGTACTTC
CDR3: CASTEQGYEQYF

V: TRBV18
size: .
D: .
J: TRBJ2-5
DNA: TGTGCCAGCTCACCCGCCGGTCGAGAGACCCAGTACTTC
CDR3: CASSPAGRETQYF

V: TRBV3-1/TRBV3-2
size: .
D: TRBD2
J: TRBJ2-5
DNA: TGTGCCAGCAGCCCACCTGTGGTAGCGGGAGTCTGGGAGACCCAGTACTTC
CDR3: CASSPPVVAGVWETQYF

V: TRBV6-5
size: .
D: .
J: TRBJ1-5
DNA: TGTGCCAGCAGTTACTCGTTAGGGGGCAATCAGCCCCAGCATTTT
CDR3: CASSYSLGGNQPQHF

V: TRBV7-3
size: .
D: .
J: TRBJ2-3
DNA: TGTGCCAGCAGCTTATCCCAGGGCACAGATACGCAGTATTTT
CDR3: CASSLSQGTDTQYF

V: TRBV18
size: .
D: TRBD2
J: TRBJ2-5
DNA: TGTGCCAGCTCACCACCGGGACGGGAGGGCCTGGAGACCCAGTACTTC
CDR3: CASSPPGREGLETQYF

V: TRBV2
size: .
D: TRBD1
J: TRBJ1-5
DNA: TGTGCCAGCAGTGAGACCCGGGGGACAGGTTATCAGCCCCAGCATTTT
CDR3: CASSETRGTGYQPQHF

V: TRBV10-3
size: .
D: .
J: TRBJ1-1
DNA: TGTGCCATCAAGGGGGTCACCCAAGACACTGAAGCTTTCTTT
CDR3: CAIKGVTQDTEAFF

V: TRBV27
size: .
D: .
J: TRBJ1-5
DNA: TGTGCCAGCAGTTTGTCGGGGTCCAGCAATCAGCCCCAGCATTTT
CDR3: CASSLSGSSNQPQHF

V: TRBV27
size: .
D: TRBD1
J: TRBJ1-2
DNA: TGTGCCAGCAGTCCCGGACAGGGGGCGATTCTTGGCTACACCTTC
CDR3: CASSPGQGAILGYTF

V: TRBV5-4
size: few
D: .
J: TRBJ2-1
DNA: TGTGCCAGCAGCTTGGATCTAGCGCCAAACAATGAGCAGTTCTTC
CDR3: CASSLDLAPNNEQFF

V: TRBV4-1
size: .
D: TRBD2
J: TRBJ2-1
DNA: TGCGCCAGCAGCGAAGTTAGCGGGACCCTCTACAATGAGCAGTTCTTC
CDR3: CASSEVSGTLYNEQFF

V: TRBV7-7
size: .
D: .
J: TRBJ2-5
DNA: TGTGCCAGCAAGGAGGGACCCCCCTTCTTACAGACCCAGTACTTC
CDR3: CASKEGPPFLQTQYF

V: TRBV4-2
size: .
D: TRBD2
J: TRBJ2-1
DNA: TGTGCCAGCAGCCCAAGATTCGCGCTAGCGGAGACCTACAATGAGCAGTTCTTC
CDR3: CASSPRFALAETYNEQFF

V: TRBV19
size: .
D: TRBD2
J: TRBJ2-1
DNA: TGTGCCACCAACACGCGAATAAGTAGCGGGTCGGGCAATGAGCAGTTCTTC
CDR3: CATNTRISSGSGNEQFF

V: TRBV5-4
size: .
D: TRBD2
J: TRBJ2-3
DNA: TGTGCCAGCAGGGCGGCGGGAGGAACAGATACGCAGTATTTT
CDR3: CASRAAGGTDTQYF

V: TRBV7-9
size: .
D: TRBD1
J: TRBJ2-6
DNA: TGTGCCAGCAGCTACGGGACAGGTGTCTCCGTCCTGACTTTC
CDR3: CASSYGTGVSVLTF

V: TRBV2
size: .
D: TRBD2
J: TRBJ2-1
DNA: TGTGCCAGCAGTGATCGAGCGGGAGGTTACAATGAGCAGTTCTTC
CDR3: CASSDRAGGYNEQFF

V: TRBV2
size: .
D: .
J: TRBJ1-6
DNA: TGTGCCATCCGACTTAAGGCCCCCTATAATTCACCCCTCCACTTT
CDR3: CAIRLKAPYNSPLHF

V: TRBV7-3
size: .
D: TRBD1
J: TRBJ2-1
DNA: TGTGCCAGCAGCTTAGAGGCAGGGGGCGCTTTAAATGAGCAGTTCTTC
CDR3: CASSLEAGGALNEQFF

V: TRBV5-4
size: .
D: .
J: TRBJ1-1
DNA: TGTGCCAGCAGCTTTGAACAGCTGAACACTGAAGCTTTCTTT
CDR3: CASSFEQLNTEAFF

V: TRBV5-5
size: .
D: .
J: TRBJ1-4
DNA: TGTGCCAGCAGCCTGACGGGGTGGGAACTGTTTTTT
CDR3: CASSLTGWELFF

V: TRBV4-3
size: .
D: TRBD1
J: TRBJ2-7
DNA: TGCGCCAGCAGCCTAAAATACCAGGGGGAAGCTCAACAGCAGTACTTC
CDR3: CASSLKYQGEAQQQYF

V: TRBV4-1
size: .
D: TRBD2
J: TRBJ2-2
DNA: TGCGCCAGCAGCCAAGGGGGACTAGCGGGAAGGAACACCGGGGAGCTGTTTTTT
CDR3: CASSQGGLAGRNTGELFF

V: TRBV29-1
size: few
D: TRBD2
J: TRBJ2-7
DNA: TGCAGCGTTGAGACACTAGCGGGAGGGCCGACCTACGAGCAGTACTTC
CDR3: CSVETLAGGPTYEQYF

V: TRBV5-1
size: .
D: .
J: TRBJ1-2
DNA: TGCGCCAGCAGCTTGGAGGGGTATGGCTACACCTTC
CDR3: CASSLEGYGYTF

V: TRBV11-2
size: .
D: TRBD2
J: TRBJ2-1
DNA: TGTGCCAGCAGCTGGACTAGCGGTACTTATGAGCAGTTCTTC
CDR3: CASSWTSGTYEQFF

V: TRBV5-1
size: .
D: .
J: TRBJ1-3
DNA: TGCGCCAGCAGCTTGGTAGGGGTTCAAGCTGGAAACACCATATATTTT
CDR3: CASSLVGVQAGNTIYF

V: TRBV18
size: .
D: .
J: TRBJ1-1
DNA: TGTGCCAGCTCACTTGGAAAGGTAAGAGGCACTGAAGCTTTCTTT
CDR3: CASSLGKVRGTEAFF

V: TRBV12-3/TRBV12-4
size: .
D: .
J: TRBJ2-1
DNA: TGTGCCAGCAGTTTGGACAGCCTTAATGAGCAGTTCTTC
CDR3: CASSLDSLNEQFF

V: TRBV5-1
size: .
D: TRBD2
J: TRBJ2-1
DNA: TGCGCCAGCAGCACCGGGACTACTCCCTACAATGAGCAGTTCTTC
CDR3: CASSTGTTPYNEQFF